This T cell receptor beta chain derives from a study of blood T cell repertoires in COVID-19. Seattle enrolled patients during active infection and tracked them longitudinally. Per the original data handling: By means of reference gene primer amplification, nucleated cell counts were estimated. Some clones are missing from TCRdb's copy, which holds only in-frame ones; the method was immunoSEQ multiplex PCR. Clone size and the V and J calls come from that table; the DNA yielded D and trimming. This table holds hundreds of thousands of clones, 75% to 85% found once. This TCR derives from a woman older than 75 with COVID-19, enrolled during active disease. The source material was peripheral blood.

DNA for the CDR3: TGTGCCAGCTCAACCGGGGGGCAGGGAGATACGCAGTATTTT. Encoded protein: CASSTGGQGDTQYF. The J gene is TRBJ2-3, the V gene TRBV18; tentative D call: TRBD2 (7 bases). The CDR3 contains 14 residues. V was pared by 5 bases and J by 5 bases, with 14 bases between. Looked up from germline, CDR1 is KGHSH and CDR2 is LQKENI.